This TCR beta chain was recovered during a study of PD-1 blockade in classical Hodgkin lymphoma. For the study at large: Patients were administered nivolumab (3 mg/kg intravenously) every 2 weeks.

Study-wide points: Repertoires differed for reasons still undefined, possibly disease activity or prior therapy. Before treatment, TCR diversity in newly diagnosed patients was reportedly lower than in healthy donors.

In every patient, relapse followed autologous stem cell transplantation, while exposure to brentuximab vedotin differed. Note on this clone: Antigen: not known.

Trimming removed 4 bases from V and 5 bases from J, with 15 bases in between. This CDR3 comprises 14 residues. From germline, CDR1 is SGHRS and CDR2 YFSETQ. The data were produced by immunoSEQ multiplex PCR, yet TCRdb's version contains in-frame clones alone and is incomplete. The table lists thousands of clones, more than 60% of them singletons. This sequence joins TRBV5-1 and TRBJ1-2; tentatively, D is TRBD1 (6 bases). This sample comprised peripheral blood mononuclear cells (PBMCs), obtained at baseline. The sequence came from a human donor with classical Hodgkin lymphoma. The CDR3 coding sequence is TGCGCCAGCAGCGACGACAGGCCCCCTTATGGCTACACCTTC. Translated: CASSDDRPPYGYTF.